This is a list of T cell receptor beta chains from one sample in a study of blood T cell repertoires in COVID-19. Measured with immunoSEQ multiplex PCR; TCRdb has only the in-frame clones, and not every one. The sample lists over 100,000 clones; about 70% were seen once. Sequencing input: peripheral blood. Receptor source: a woman aged 65 to 85 with acute or convalescent COVID-19. Each CDR3 is given with its conserved first and last residue. Clone size, where shown, is once, few, many, or a class for clones that have expanded.

clone size: -
V gene: TRBV7-9
J gene: TRBJ2-7
CDR3 protein: CASSLVSGSSYEQYF

clone size: once
V gene: TRBV6-5
J gene: TRBJ1-4
CDR3 protein: CASSYLWGVNEKLFF

clone size: -
V gene: TRBV6-5
J gene: TRBJ1-5
CDR3 protein: CASSSTGNQPQHF

clone size: -
V gene: TRBV10-3
J gene: TRBJ2-3
CDR3 protein: CAIAAGAGADTQYF

clone size: -
V gene: TRBV27
J gene: TRBJ1-6
CDR3 protein: CASSPQDNSPLHF

clone size: -
V gene: TRBV28
J gene: TRBJ1-1
CDR3 protein: CASSWGTSAANTEAFF

clone size: -
V gene: TRBV30
J gene: TRBJ1-1
CDR3 protein: CAWDKMNTEAFF

clone size: -
V gene: TRBV6-5
J gene: TRBJ2-1
CDR3 protein: CASSPTGLGEQFF

clone size: -
V gene: TRBV30
J gene: TRBJ2-5
CDR3 protein: CAWSVPAGGRETQYF

clone size: -
V gene: TRBV2
J gene: TRBJ2-5
CDR3 protein: CASSPAKATETQYF

clone size: -
V gene: TRBV19
J gene: TRBJ2-2
CDR3 protein: CASSKETGRSGELFF

clone size: few
V gene: TRBV9
J gene: TRBJ1-1
CDR3 protein: CASSLAGGSEAFF

clone size: few
V gene: TRBV3-1/TRBV3-2
J gene: TRBJ1-2
CDR3 protein: CASSQDRGFNYGYTF

clone size: -
V gene: TRBV7-9
J gene: TRBJ2-7
CDR3 protein: CASSLATGAVGEQYF

clone size: -
V gene: TRBV2
J gene: TRBJ2-7
CDR3 protein: CASRGTGSEQYF

clone size: -
V gene: TRBV2
J gene: TRBJ1-2
CDR3 protein: CASSEGAYYGYTF